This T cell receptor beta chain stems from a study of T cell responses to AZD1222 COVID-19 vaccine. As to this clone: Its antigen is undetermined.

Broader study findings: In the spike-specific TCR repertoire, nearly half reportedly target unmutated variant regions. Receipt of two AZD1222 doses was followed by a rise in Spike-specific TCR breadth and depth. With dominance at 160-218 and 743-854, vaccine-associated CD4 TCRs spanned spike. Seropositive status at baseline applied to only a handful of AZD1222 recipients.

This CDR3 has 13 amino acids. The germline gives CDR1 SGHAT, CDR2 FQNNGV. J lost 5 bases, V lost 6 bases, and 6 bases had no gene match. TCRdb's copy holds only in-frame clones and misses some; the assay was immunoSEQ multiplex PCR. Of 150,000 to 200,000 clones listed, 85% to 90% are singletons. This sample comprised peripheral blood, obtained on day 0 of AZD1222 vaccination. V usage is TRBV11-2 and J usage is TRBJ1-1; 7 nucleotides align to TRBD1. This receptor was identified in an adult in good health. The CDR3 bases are TGTGCCAGCAGACGGACAGGCGGGACTGAAGCTTTCTTT. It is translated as CASRRTGGTEAFF.